The 16 T cell receptor beta chains presented below share a single source sample, sequenced in a study of T-cell reconstitution after alpha-beta-depleted transplantation in children. Preparation of the TCRbeta library involved a method that used unique molecular identifiers. One entry per CDR3 protein, called by TCRdb with MiXCR from the PCR reads. The table lists about 580,000 distinct CDR3 sequences, 25% to 30% of them singletons. Sequenced material: PBMCs, taken before TCRalphabeta/CD19-depleted stem cell transplant. These receptors originate from a boy under two years old with Wiskott-Aldrich syndrome, due to receive a stem cell transplant.

The table lists this clonotype with a few counts. The rearrangement joins TRBV29-1 to TRBJ2-5, with D possibly matching TRBD2 (5 bases). V was cut by 7 bases and J by 4 bases, with 16 bases left in between. From germline, CDR1 is SQVTM and CDR2 ANQGSEA. This CDR3 has 13 amino acids. The CDR3 spells CSGGAEAGETQYF. The CDR3 nucleotides read TGCAGCGGTGGAGCGGAGGCGGGAGAGACCCAGTACTTC.

This clonotype was seen more than once but under ten times. The chain employs TRBV25-1 and TRBJ2-1; TRBD1 or TRBD2 may be the D gene (6 bases each). The CDR3 runs 16 residues. The V end lost 1 base, the J end lost 0 bases, and 10 bases lay between the germline ends. CDR1 is MGHDK and CDR2 is SYGVNS in the germline V gene. The CDR3 nucleotides read TGTGCCAGCAGTGAATGGGGGGCCCGCTCCTACAATGAGCAGTTCTTC. It translates to CASSEWGARSYNEQFF.

The chain recombines TRBV27 with TRBJ2-4; 8 bases line up with TRBD2. CDR1 is MNHEY, CDR2 SMNVEV, per germline (reference sequence). Unmatched junction bases numbered 3, after V lost 5 bases and J lost 0 bases. The CDR3 sequence is 15 residues long. The CDR3, as DNA: TGTGCCAGCAGTCCCCTAGCGGGAGCCAAAAACATTCAGTACTTC. Its protein is CASSPLAGAKNIQYF.

This clonotype was recorded a few times. The chain has TRBV15 and TRBJ2-7; 10 bases map to TRBD1. The V segment lost 0 bases and the J segment 3 bases; nucleotides outside the gene matches: 5. Per the germline V gene, CDR1 is LNHNV and CDR2 is YYDKDF (reference sequence). The CDR3 is made up of 16 amino acids. In DNA, the CDR3 is TGTGCCACCAGCAGAGATTACGGGACAGGGGTCTACGAGCAGTACTTC. Protein sequence: CATSRDYGTGVYEQYF.

The chain couples TRBV12-3 or TRBV12-4 to TRBJ2-1; 7 positions agree with TRBD2. The V gene end was trimmed by 7 bases and the J gene end by 4 bases; junction bases not matched to a gene: 7. CDR3 size: 14 residues. CDR3 in DNA: TGTGCCAGCACCCCAGCGGGAAGGTACAATGAGCAGTTCTTC. Its protein is CASTPAGRYNEQFF.

This clonotype was counted between two and nine times. The chain links TRBV28 to TRBJ2-5; D tentatively reads TRBD1 or TRBD2 (6 bases each). This CDR3 comprises 13 residues. Germline CDR1 MDHEN, CDR2 SYDVKM. Trimming removed 7 bases at V and 5 bases at J, with 14 bases between. CDR3 DNA sequence: TGTGCCAGCAATCTTGGGGGGCAGGAGACCCAGTACTTC. It translates to CASNLGGQETQYF. Using reference TRBV28 and TRBJ2-5 for the parts outside the CDR3, the full variable domain is DVKVTQSSRYLVKRTGEKVFLECVQDMDHENMFWYRQDPGLGLRLIYFSYDVKMKEKGDIPEGYSVSREKKERFSLILESASTNQTSMYLCASNLGGQETQYFGPGTRLLVL.

The chain combines TRBV29-1 with TRBJ2-7; tentatively, D is TRBD2 (5 bases). CDR3 length equals 13 residues. Germline V gene sequence: CDR1 SQVTM, CDR2 ANQGSEA. The V end was cut by 5 bases, the J end by 2 bases, with 13 bases between. CDR3 DNA sequence: TGCAGCGTTAGAGGGAGAGTGGCCTACGAGCAGTACTTC. It codes for CSVRGRVAYEQYF.

This clonotype was seen only a few times. This chain links TRBV7-7 with TRBJ2-2; no firm D call. The CDR3 is 15 amino acids. V gave up 1 base and J gave up 5 bases, with 11 bases separating them. The germline gives CDR1 SSHAT, CDR2 FNYEAQ (reference sequence). The CDR3 here is CASSLGAGKTGELFF. The CDR3, as DNA: TGTGCCAGCAGCTTAGGCGCAGGAAAGACCGGGGAGCTGTTTTTT.

This clonotype occurred once. DNA of the CDR3: TGTGCCAGCAGCCAATTGCGAAATCAGCCCCAGCATTTT. Amino acid sequence: CASSQLRNQPQHF. J is TRBJ1-5 and V is TRBV3-1; D is undetermined. The CDR3 has 13 amino acids. Germline assignment: CDR1 LGHDT and CDR2 YNNKEL (reference sequence). V lost 2 bases and J 4 bases, leaving 6 bases between the germline ends.

This clonotype was counted only a few times. The chain combines TRBV5-5 with TRBJ2-5; possibly TRBD2 for D (6 bases). The germline V and J ends were trimmed by 3 bases and 5 bases, with 14 bases remaining between them. There are 14 residues in the CDR3. Looked up from germline, CDR1 is SGHKS and CDR2 is YYEKEE (reference sequence). The CDR3 nucleotides are TGTGCCAGCAGCTACCGGGGGATACTTGAGACCCAGTACTTC. Its translation: CASSYRGILETQYF.

V gene TRBV5-1 combines with J gene TRBJ2-1; 15 nucleotides agree with TRBD2. The CDR3 covers 17 residues. The V segment lost 0 bases and the J segment 6 bases; nucleotides outside the gene matches: 4. Germline CDR1 reads SGHRS; CDR2 reads YFSETQ. CDR3 sequence (DNA): TGCGCCAGCAGCTTGGGAAGGGGACTAGCGGGAGGCAATGAGCAGTTCTTC. Its translation is CASSLGRGLAGGNEQFF. Complete variable domain (other parts from reference TRBV5-1 and TRBJ2-1): KAGVTQTPRYLIKTRGQQVTLSCSPISGHRSVSWYQQTPGQGLQFLFEYFSETQRNKGNFPGRFSGRQFSNSRSEMNVSTLELGDSALYLCASSLGRGLAGGNEQFFGPGTRLTVL.

This clonotype has a handful of counts. The CDR3: CASSPTSPDREKKDEQYF. As DNA, the CDR3 is TGTGCCAGCAGTCCTACCTCCCCGGACAGGGAGAAAAAGGACGAGCAGTACTTC. The V and J genes are TRBV27 and TRBJ2-7; 8 positions match TRBD1. Germline lookup yields CDR1 MNHEY and CDR2 SMNVEV (reference sequence). This CDR3 region has 18 residues. J lost 5 bases, V lost 5 bases, and 20 bases had no gene match.

There are a few counts of this clonotype. The rearrangement joins TRBV5-1 to TRBJ2-7; 9 bases line up with TRBD2. The CDR3 has 14 amino acids. Per the germline V gene, CDR1 is SGHRS and CDR2 is YFSETQ. The trim removed 4 bases at V and 7 bases at J, leaving 9 bases unmatched. The CDR3 protein is CASSAGGLPREQYF. The CDR3 DNA reads as TGCGCCAGCAGCGCGGGAGGGCTTCCTCGGGAGCAGTACTTC.

J is TRBJ2-2 and V is TRBV7-8; 9 bases fit TRBD1. The ends lost 4 bases at V and 1 base at J; junction bases unmatched: 13. The germline gives CDR1 SGHVS, CDR2 FQNEAQ. This CDR3 has 19 amino acids. CDR3 protein: CASSYRGRGVKENTGELFF. The CDR3 region has the DNA TGTGCCAGCAGCTACAGGGGGCGCGGAGTTAAAGAGAACACCGGGGAGCTGTTTTTT. The complete variable domain, with remaining parts taken from reference TRBV7-8 and TRBJ2-2, reads GAGVSQSPRYKVAKRGQDVALRCDPISGHVSLFWYQQALGQGPEFLTYFQNEAQLDKSGLPSDRFFAERPEGSVSTLKIQRTQQEDSAVYLCASSYRGRGVKENTGELFFGEGSRLTVL.

The chain links TRBV19 to TRBJ2-7; D unclear. V lost 3 bases and J 5 bases, leaving 5 bases between the germline ends. Germline CDR1 is LNHDA and CDR2 is SQIVND (reference sequence). The CDR3 length is 11 residues. For the CDR3, the DNA is TGTGCCAGTAGTATCCGAGACGAGCAGTACTTC. Its translation is CASSIRDEQYF.

The chain has TRBV6-1 and TRBJ1-4; 9 bases map to TRBD1. The CDR3 has 15 amino acids. Per germline, CDR1 MNHNS and CDR2 SASEGT. Trimming at V came to 5 bases and at J to 8 bases, leaving 9 bases not matched to a gene. The CDR3 sequence is CASSPKGTGREKLFF. Here the CDR3 DNA reads TGTGCCAGCAGTCCTAAAGGGACAGGGAGGGAAAAACTGTTTTTT.